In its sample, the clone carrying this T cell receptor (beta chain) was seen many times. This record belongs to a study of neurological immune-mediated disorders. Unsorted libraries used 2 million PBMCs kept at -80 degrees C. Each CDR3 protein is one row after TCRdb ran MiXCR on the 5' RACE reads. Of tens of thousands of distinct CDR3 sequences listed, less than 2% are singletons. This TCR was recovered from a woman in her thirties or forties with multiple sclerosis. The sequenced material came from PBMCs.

The CDR3 bases are TGTGCCACCAGTGATTTGGGGCGGGGGAGCACAGATACGCAGTATTTT. Translation: CATSDLGRGSTDTQYF. V and J are TRBV24-1 and TRBJ2-3; 7 nucleotides align to TRBD2. The germline V gene has CDR1 KGHDR and CDR2 SFDVKD. V shed 0 bases and J 0 bases; nucleotides not matched to a gene: 2. CDR3 length equals 16 residues.